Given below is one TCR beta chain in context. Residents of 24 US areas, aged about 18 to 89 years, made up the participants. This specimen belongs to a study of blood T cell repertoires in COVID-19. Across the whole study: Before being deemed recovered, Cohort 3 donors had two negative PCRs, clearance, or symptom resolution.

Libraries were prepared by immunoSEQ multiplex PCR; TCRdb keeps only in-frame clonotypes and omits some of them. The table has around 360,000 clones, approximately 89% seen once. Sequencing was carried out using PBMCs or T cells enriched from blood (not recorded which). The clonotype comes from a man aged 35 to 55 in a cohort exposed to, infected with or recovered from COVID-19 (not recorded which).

CDR3 nucleotides: TGTGCCAGCAGCTTAGACTACCTAGCGGGACGGAGCTCCTACAATGAGCAGTTCTTC. It encodes CASSLDYLAGRSSYNEQFF. The chain uses TRBV11-3 and TRBJ2-1, with 9 bases identical to TRBD2. This CDR3 comprises 19 residues. Germline assignment: CDR1 SGHNT and CDR2 YENEEA. Trimming removed 0 bases from V and 0 bases from J; junction bases left unmatched: 9.